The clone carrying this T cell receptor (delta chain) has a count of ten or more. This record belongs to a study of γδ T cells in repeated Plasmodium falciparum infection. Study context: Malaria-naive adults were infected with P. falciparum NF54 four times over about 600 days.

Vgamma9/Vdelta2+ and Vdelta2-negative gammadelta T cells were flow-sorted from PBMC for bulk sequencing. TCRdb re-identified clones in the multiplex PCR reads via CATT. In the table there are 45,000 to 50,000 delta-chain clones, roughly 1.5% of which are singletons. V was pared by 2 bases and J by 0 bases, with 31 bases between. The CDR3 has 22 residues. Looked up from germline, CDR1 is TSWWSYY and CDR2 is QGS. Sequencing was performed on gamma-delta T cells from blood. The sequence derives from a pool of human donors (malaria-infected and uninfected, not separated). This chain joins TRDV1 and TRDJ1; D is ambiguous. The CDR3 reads CALGETARTPPDALMYTDKLIF. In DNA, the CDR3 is TGTGCTCTTGGGGAAACGGCCCGGACCCCCCCAGACGCTCTGATGTACACCGATAAACTCATCTTT.